Below, one T cell receptor beta chain is given with its context. Its antigen is still unknown. No base-level quality is on record; no much larger clone is a single base apart. Collaborating institutions collected whole blood in K2EDTA tubes following their own protocols. Collaborator samples were shipped for TCRbeta analysis as frozen whole blood, isolated PBMCs, or DNA extracted from either sample type. This entry is derived from a study of blood T cell repertoires in COVID-19 (dated by TCRdb to 2020 to 2022). Context from the whole study: The collaborator samples originated in the United States, Italy and Spain and spanned the acute and convalescent phases of COVID-19. The repertoires were made available in a free public database intended to serve as a resource for research on the immune response to SARS-CoV-2. Where available, HLA class I and class II types were obtained from metadata supplied by the sample provider rather than from assay-based typing. The dataset comprised deeply sampled blood TCRbeta repertoires from subjects exposed to, actively infected with, or recovered from COVID-19. The samples were drawn from the first 160 participants of the ongoing ImmuneRACE study and from over 950 subjects provided by 6 global collaborators. Sample metadata almost always included a de-identified subject ID, COVID-19 status, age in years and sex. The prospective study material was composed of cDNA or gDNA derived from T cells, B-cell-depleted T cells, or PBMCs. The investigation overall reported the following: How much clinical and demographic metadata was included differed by source and by participant, and the metadata was provided uncurated.

CDR1 SGHNT and CDR2 YYREEE were looked up in the germline V gene (reference sequence). The germline V and J ends show losses of 4 bases and 3 bases respectively, and no gene match explains 5 bases of the junction. The CDR3 sequence holds 16 residues, the cysteine and phenylalanine included. Just CDR3 DNA is preserved here, 48 bases in frame from base 1. TCRbeta CDR3 regions were amplified from genomic DNA using the immunoSEQ Assay, a bias-controlled multiplex PCR. In the authors' own workflow: The number of nucleated cells in each sample was estimated by amplification of reference gene primers within the assay. Sequence reads were collapsed and filtered to measure the absolute abundance of every unique TCRbeta CDR3 rearrangement. For each sample, productive Simpson clonality was calculated by taking the square root of Simpson's diversity index across productive rearrangements. TCRdb carries this immuneACCESS record with in-frame sequences only. Its versions omit some clonotypes, under half of them owing to an unresolved V gene in the studies checked, with the rest unexplained. The V and J calls and clone size were taken over from that table, and D and trimming were inferred from the DNA. The sample has tens of thousands of clones on record, approximately 88% of them singletons. Together, the top ten hold about 4% of the sample.

The receptor comes from a man aged 50 to 59 with active COVID-19. The chain joins TRBV5-4 to TRBJ1-6; TRBD1 lines up with 9 middle nucleotides. The sample was peripheral blood. The CDR3 corresponds to CASSRGTGNYNSPLHF. DNA sequence: TGTGCCAGCAGCCGGGGGACAGGGAACTATAATTCACCCCTCCACTTT.